What follows are 18 T cell receptor beta chains derived from one specimen sequenced in a study of blood T cell repertoires in COVID-19 (dated by TCRdb to the early 2020s). Preparation of the library involved the immunoSEQ multiplex PCR assay. TCRdb provides this immuneACCESS table in a form limited to in-frame rearrangements. Some clones are lacking; in checked studies, under half of them reflect an unresolved V gene, and why the rest are absent is not known. A total of tens of thousands of clones appear in this sample, 70% to 90% of them only once. 2.7% of the sample rests with the top ten. Sample: peripheral blood. These receptors originate from a man aged 45-65 years with COVID-19, enrolled during active disease.

The genes are TRBV20-1 and TRBJ1-6, with unresolved D. V lost 3 bases and J 7 bases, leaving 19 bases between the germline ends. Germline assignment: CDR1 DFQATT and CDR2 SNEGSKA (reference sequence). The CDR3 sequence is 16 residues long. CDR3 amino acids: CSASTRIRHVNSPLHF. The CDR3 nucleotides are TGCAGTGCTAGTACTAGGATTAGACATGTAAATTCACCCCTCCACTTT.

The gene calls are TRBV27 and TRBJ1-5, with TRBD1 as a possible D gene (5 bases). The CDR3 covers 15 residues. Germline V gives CDR1 MNHEY, CDR2 SMNVEV (reference sequence). V was cut by 3 bases and J by 4 bases, with 13 bases left in between. For the CDR3, the DNA is TGTGCCAGCAGTTTCCGGACACCGAGGAATCAGCCCCAGCATTTT. The encoded protein is CASSFRTPRNQPQHF.

This chain links TRBV6-5 with TRBJ2-7; 9 bases are shared with TRBD1. In germline, CDR1 is MNHEY, CDR2 SVGAGI. The CDR3 contains 14 residues. V lost 9 bases and J lost 5; bases outside the gene matches: 11. The CDR3 spells CASARDRVHDEQYF. The CDR3 DNA follows: TGTGCCAGTGCCCGGGACAGGGTACACGACGAGCAGTACTTC.

The chain couples TRBV6-5 to TRBJ2-7, with D unresolved. Trimming removed 11 bases from V and 0 bases from J, with 14 bases in between. The V gene's germline CDR1 is MNHEY and CDR2 SVGAGI. The CDR3 loop spans 13 amino acids. In DNA form, the CDR3 reads TGTGCCGCAATGCCCCCTAACTCCTACGAGCAGTACTTC. Encoded protein: CAAMPPNSYEQYF.

CDR3 amino acids: CASSIDRGVYNEQFF. The CDR3, as DNA: TGTGCCAGCAGCATCGACAGGGGCGTCTACAATGAGCAGTTCTTC. V usage is TRBV11-2 and J usage is TRBJ2-1, with TRBD1 matching over 8 bases. This CDR3 contains 15 residues. Germline CDR1 SGHAT, CDR2 FQNNGV. Trimming removed 5 bases from V and 3 bases from J; junction bases left unmatched: 6.

This clone was counted a few times. The chain recombines TRBV5-4 with TRBJ1-2; TRBD1 matches at 9 bases. Germline V CDR1 and CDR2: SGHNT, YYREEE (reference sequence). The CDR3 sequence is 14 residues long. The V gene end was trimmed by 4 bases and the J gene end by 5 bases; junction bases not matched to a gene: 6. For the CDR3, the DNA is TGTGCCAGCAGCCGAAACGGACAGGGGTATGGCTACACCTTC. It specifies CASSRNGQGYGYTF.

The chain joins TRBV7-2 to TRBJ1-1; 8 bases agree with TRBD1. The junction had 2 bases not matched to a gene; V was cut back by 5 bases and J by 0 bases. This CDR3 spans 14 amino acids. Germline V gene data show CDR1 as SGHTA and CDR2 as FQGNSA. CDR3 bases: TGTGCCAGCAGCCCACAGGGGGTGAACACTGAAGCTTTCTTT. It codes for CASSPQGVNTEAFF.

The V call is TRBV6-5, the J call TRBJ1-2; the match to TRBD1 covers 8 bases. Germline CDR1 and CDR2: MNHEY and SVGAGI. The CDR3 has 12 residues. The junction had 1 base not matched to a gene; V was cut back by 6 bases and J by 4 bases. The CDR3 loop reads CASRGQGYGYTF. CDR3 nucleotides: TGTGCCAGCAGAGGACAGGGCTATGGCTACACCTTC.

The J gene is TRBJ1-6, the V gene TRBV27; 7 nucleotides agree with TRBD1. Germline V gene lookup returns CDR1 MNHEY and CDR2 SMNVEV (reference sequence). V shed 0 bases, J shed 9 bases, and the junction held 14 bases outside the gene matches. The CDR3 covers 18 residues. CDR3 protein: CASSLSALGTARGSPLHF. The CDR3 DNA reads TGTGCCAGCAGTTTATCCGCGTTGGGGACAGCGCGGGGTTCACCCCTCCACTTT.

The chain combines TRBV28 with TRBJ1-5; D gene ambiguous. Germline lookup yields CDR1 MDHEN and CDR2 SYDVKM. The ends were cut back, 5 bases at V and 5 bases at J, with 4 bases in the middle. The CDR3 length is 11 residues. The CDR3 coding sequence is TGTGCCAGCAGTACTTATCAGCCCCAGCATTTT. This translates into CASSTYQPQHF.

V and J are TRBV19 and TRBJ1-3; D gene uncertain. CDR1 and CDR2 (germline): LNHDA, SQIVND (reference sequence). V lost 0 bases to trimming and J lost 3 bases, with 3 bases between them. This CDR3 comprises 13 residues. The CDR3 reads CASSIDRGNTIYF. The CDR3 DNA sequence: TGTGCCAGTAGTATAGATCGTGGAAACACCATATATTTT.

The chain links TRBV29-1 to TRBJ1-2, with 7 bases that match TRBD1. With 6 bases clipped from V and 6 bases from J, the junction kept 7 bases outside the gene matches. This CDR3 comprises 12 residues. CDR1 is SQVTM, CDR2 ANQGSEA, per germline. The CDR3 bases are TGCAGCGTCCCAGACAGGGCAGATGGCTACACCTTC. Its protein is CSVPDRADGYTF.

The chain combines TRBV6-5 with TRBJ1-6; possibly TRBD1 for D (6 bases). With 8 bases removed from V and 5 bases from J, the gap between germline ends came to 16 bases. The V gene's germline CDR1 is MNHEY and CDR2 SVGAGI. The CDR3 consists of 15 residues. The CDR3, as DNA: TGTGCCAGCGGACGGACAGCGCTAAATAATTCACCCCTCCACTTT. It encodes CASGRTALNNSPLHF.

The rearrangement joins TRBV7-9 to TRBJ1-5, with unresolved D. Germline loops: CDR1 SEHNR, CDR2 FQNEAQ (reference sequence). The CDR3 extends over 17 amino acids. The germline V and J ends were trimmed by 4 bases and 4 bases, with 20 bases remaining between them. Here the CDR3 reads CASSSFDSLQRNQPQHF. As DNA, the CDR3 is TGTGCCAGCAGCTCTTTCGACTCCCTCCAGCGGAATCAGCCCCAGCATTTT.

The chain is built from TRBV18 and TRBJ2-7, with TRBD1 matching over 8 bases. Unmatched junction bases numbered 10, after V lost 6 bases and J lost 6 bases. The germline gives CDR1 KGHSH, CDR2 LQKENI. This CDR3 has 14 amino acids. The CDR3 coding sequence is TGTGCCAGCTCTTTGACAGGGGCTTTCGGCGAGCAGTACTTC. This translates into CASSLTGAFGEQYF.

This rearrangement joins TRBV19 to TRBJ2-7; 7 bases match TRBD1. Germline lookup yields CDR1 LNHDA and CDR2 SQIVND (reference sequence). The CDR3 contains 14 residues. With 5 bases clipped from V and 0 bases from J, the junction kept 4 bases outside the gene matches. The CDR3 region has the DNA TGTGCCAGTAGTTCCGGGACAGCCTCCTACGAGCAGTACTTC. Translation: CASSSGTASYEQYF.

The chain is built from TRBV6-6 and TRBJ2-1; 9 nucleotides match TRBD2. V lost 7 bases to trimming and J lost 10 bases; unmatched junction nucleotides: 8. Germline values: CDR1 MNHNY, CDR2 SVGAGI (reference sequence). The CDR3 totals 13 residues. Here the CDR3 reads CASNTGTSFEQFF. As DNA, the CDR3 is TGTGCCAGCAACACCGGGACTAGCTTCGAGCAGTTCTTC.

The V call is TRBV10-3, the J call TRBJ1-3; D is unclear. This CDR3 comprises 13 residues. Per the germline V gene, CDR1 is ENHRY and CDR2 is SYGVKD. Trimming removed 6 bases from V and 1 base from J, with 7 bases in between. CDR3 nucleotides: TGTGCCATCAGAGGCGGATCTGGAAACACCATATATTTT. Amino acids: CAIRGGSGNTIYF.